The clone carrying this TCR beta chain was recorded many times. Its target is unknown. Using RNA transcripts, the TCR beta CDR3 regions were amplified. HTBI primers were used in a first-round RT-PCR, which preceded a second-round multiplex PCR. MiXCR was run by TCRdb on the multiplex PCR reads, yielding one entry per CDR3 protein. The sample records approximately 210,000 distinct CDR3 sequences, 29% being singletons. These data are taken from a study of Graves' ophthalmopathy and Graves' hyperthyroidism. Study-wide results and caveats: Ophthalmopathy progression was predicted by the model at roughly 69% sensitivity and 72.22% specificity.

This CDR3 has 16 residues. The germline CDR1 and CDR2 sequences are LNHDA and SQIVND (reference sequence). V was trimmed by 3 bases and J by 4 bases, leaving 15 bases between them. Moderate-to-severe activity, CAS ≥3, NOSPECS ≥4 and a duration under 3 months were seen in donors with ophthalmopathy. This TCR was recovered from a man aged 45-60 years with Graves' ophthalmopathy. Sequencing input: peripheral blood. The gene calls are TRBV19 and TRBJ2-2; TRBD1 or TRBD2 may be the D gene (5 bases each). The CDR3 protein is CASSMGYGTGTGELFF. CDR3 nucleotide sequence: TGTGCCAGTAGTATGGGGTACGGGACGGGCACCGGGGAGCTGTTTTTT.